The present T cell receptor beta chain was sequenced within a study of OX40 agonist ivuxolimab in advanced cancers. Notes on the study in general: Among the lowest levels of clonal expansion were found in partial responders at 0.1-3.0 mg/kg. Dosing at 0.1 to 3.0 mg/kg was accompanied by clonal expansion of CD4+ and CD8+ blood T cells by week 6.

This CDR3 region has 16 residues. Per the germline V gene, CDR1 is MDHEN and CDR2 is SYDVKM. V shed 4 bases, J shed 0 bases, and the junction held 4 bases outside the gene matches. With regard to this clone: Its antigen is still unknown.

Assay: immunoSEQ multiplex PCR; the TCRdb copy retains only in-frame clones and omits some. The sample has about 69,000 clones, about nine tenths seen once; the top ten hold 0.25% to 0.3%. This receptor was identified in an adult with an advanced solid tumor such as melanoma, head and neck, liver or kidney cancer. Sequencing used CD4+ or CD8+ T cells sorted from blood, obtained in a trial of the OX40 agonist ivuxolimab. The V gene is TRBV28, the J gene TRBJ1-3, with 9 bases matching TRBD1. The CDR3, as DNA: TGTGCCAGCAGTTCGGGACAGGGATTCTCTGGAAACACCATATATTTT. Its translation: CASSSGQGFSGNTIYF.